This T cell receptor beta chain comes out of a study of T cells in Graves' hyperthyroidism and ophthalmopathy. Study-wide points: Clonotypes that were expanded in thyroid above 0.001 mostly appeared in blood too.

Regions amplified from RNA transcripts were the TCR beta CDR3 regions. The HTBI primer set was used in a first-round RT-PCR of the TCR CDR3. TCRdb analysed the multiplex PCR reads with MiXCR anew, one entry per CDR3 protein. This sample has about 640,000 distinct CDR3 sequences, with roughly 20% found just once. V was shortened by 0 bases and J by 0 bases, with 7 bases between the two germline ends. The CDR3 covers 15 residues. With regard to this clonotype: Its specificity is not known.

Patients were excluded for uncontrolled infection, other autoimmune disease, pregnancy or lactation. Thyroid ultrasound, orbital computed tomography, clinical symptoms, and serum thyroxine and TRAb underpinned diagnoses. The rearrangement uses TRBV12-3 or TRBV12-4 and TRBJ2-3; D is undetermined. This clonotype was obtained from a man aged 30 to 45 with Graves' ophthalmopathy. Sequenced: blood. CDR3 residues: CASSLAPTSTDTQYF. Here the CDR3 DNA reads TGTGCCAGCAGTTTAGCCCCCACTAGCACAGATACGCAGTATTTT.